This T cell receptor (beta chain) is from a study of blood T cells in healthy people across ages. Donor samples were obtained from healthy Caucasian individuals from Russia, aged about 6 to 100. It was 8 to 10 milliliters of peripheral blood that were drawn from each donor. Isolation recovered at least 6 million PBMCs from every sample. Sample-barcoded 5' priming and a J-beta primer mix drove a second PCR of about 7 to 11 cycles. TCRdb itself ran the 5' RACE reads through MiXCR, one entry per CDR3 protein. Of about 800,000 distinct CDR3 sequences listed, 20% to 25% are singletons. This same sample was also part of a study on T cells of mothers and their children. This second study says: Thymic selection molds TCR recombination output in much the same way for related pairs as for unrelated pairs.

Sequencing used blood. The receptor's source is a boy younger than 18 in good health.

This chain's CDR3 is CASSSPRKGGNQETQYF. CDR3 nucleotides: TGTGCCAGCAGTTCCCCTAGGAAGGGGGGGAACCAAGAGACCCAGTACTTC. The genes are TRBV27 and TRBJ2-5, with a tentative D call TRBD2 (7 bases). The CDR3 has 17 amino acids. The V and J ends lost 4 bases and 0 bases respectively, with 18 bases between them. CDR1 and CDR2 from the germline V gene are MNHEY and SMNVEV (reference sequence).